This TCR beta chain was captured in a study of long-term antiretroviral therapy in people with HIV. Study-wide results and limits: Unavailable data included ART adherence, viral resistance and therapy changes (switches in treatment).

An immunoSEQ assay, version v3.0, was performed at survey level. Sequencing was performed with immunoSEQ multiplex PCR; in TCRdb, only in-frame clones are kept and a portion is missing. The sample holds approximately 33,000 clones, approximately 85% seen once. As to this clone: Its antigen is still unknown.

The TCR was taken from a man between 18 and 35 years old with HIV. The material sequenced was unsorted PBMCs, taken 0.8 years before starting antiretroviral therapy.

CDR3 DNA: TGTGCCAGTAGTATATGGGGGCAGTACGAGCAGTACTTC. Protein: CASSIWGQYEQYF. The V gene is TRBV19, the J gene TRBJ2-7; D might be TRBD1 (6 bases). The ends were cut back, 2 bases at V and 4 bases at J, with 9 bases in the middle. The CDR3 is made up of 13 amino acids. Germline CDR1 reads LNHDA; CDR2 reads SQIVND (reference sequence).